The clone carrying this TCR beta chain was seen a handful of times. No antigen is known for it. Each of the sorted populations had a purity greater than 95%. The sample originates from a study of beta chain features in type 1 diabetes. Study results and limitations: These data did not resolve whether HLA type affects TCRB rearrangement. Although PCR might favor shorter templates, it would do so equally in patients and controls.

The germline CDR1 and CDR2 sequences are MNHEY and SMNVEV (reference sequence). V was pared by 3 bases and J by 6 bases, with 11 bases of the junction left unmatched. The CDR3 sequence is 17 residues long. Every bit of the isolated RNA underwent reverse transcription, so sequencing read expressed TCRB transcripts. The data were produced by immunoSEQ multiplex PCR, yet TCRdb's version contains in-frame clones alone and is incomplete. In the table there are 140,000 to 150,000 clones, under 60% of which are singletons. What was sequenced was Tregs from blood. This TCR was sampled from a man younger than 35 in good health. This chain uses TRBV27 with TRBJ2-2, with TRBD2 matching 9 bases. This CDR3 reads CASSLASGTAVPGELFF. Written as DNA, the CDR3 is TGTGCCAGCAGTTTGGCTAGCGGGACCGCGGTCCCCGGGGAGCTGTTTTTT.